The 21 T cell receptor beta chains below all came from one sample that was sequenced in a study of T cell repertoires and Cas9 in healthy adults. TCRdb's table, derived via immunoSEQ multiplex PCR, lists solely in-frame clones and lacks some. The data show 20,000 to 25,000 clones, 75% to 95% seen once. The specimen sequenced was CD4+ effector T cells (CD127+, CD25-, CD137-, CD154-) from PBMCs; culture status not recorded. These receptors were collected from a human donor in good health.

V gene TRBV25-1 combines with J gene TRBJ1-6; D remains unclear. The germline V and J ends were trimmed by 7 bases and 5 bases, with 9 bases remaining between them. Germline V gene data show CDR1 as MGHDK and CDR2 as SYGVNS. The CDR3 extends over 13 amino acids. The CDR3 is CASTPGDNSPLHF. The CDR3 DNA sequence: TGTGCCAGCACCCCTGGGGATAATTCACCCCTCCACTTT.

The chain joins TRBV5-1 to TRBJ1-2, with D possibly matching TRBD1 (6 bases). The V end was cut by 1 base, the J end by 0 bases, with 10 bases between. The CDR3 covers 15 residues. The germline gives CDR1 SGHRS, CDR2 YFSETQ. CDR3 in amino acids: CASSLRQAANYGYTF. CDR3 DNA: TGCGCCAGCAGCTTGAGACAGGCAGCTAACTATGGCTACACCTTC.

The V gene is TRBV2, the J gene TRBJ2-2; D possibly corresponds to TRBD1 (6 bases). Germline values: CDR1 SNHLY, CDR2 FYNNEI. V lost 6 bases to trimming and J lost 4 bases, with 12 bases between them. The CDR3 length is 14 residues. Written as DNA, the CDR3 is TGTGCCAGCAGCCGAGGACAGATCACCGGGGAGCTGTTTTTT. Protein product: CASSRGQITGELFF.

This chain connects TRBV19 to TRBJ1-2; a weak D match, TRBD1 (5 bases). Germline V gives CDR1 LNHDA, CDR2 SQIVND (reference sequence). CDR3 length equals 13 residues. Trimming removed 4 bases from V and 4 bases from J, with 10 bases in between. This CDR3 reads CASSREGTYGYTF. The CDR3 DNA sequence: TGTGCCAGTAGTAGGGAGGGGACCTATGGCTACACCTTC.

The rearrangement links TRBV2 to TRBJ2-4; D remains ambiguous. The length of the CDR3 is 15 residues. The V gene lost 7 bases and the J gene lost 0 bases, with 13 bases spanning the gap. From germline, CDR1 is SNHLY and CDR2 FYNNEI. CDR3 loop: CASNKEQLAKNIQYF. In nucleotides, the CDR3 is TGTGCCAGCAACAAGGAGCAATTAGCCAAAAACATTCAGTACTTC.

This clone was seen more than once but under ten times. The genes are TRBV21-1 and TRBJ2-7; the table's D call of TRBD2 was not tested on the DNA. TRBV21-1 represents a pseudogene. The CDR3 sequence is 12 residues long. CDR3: CASSKPSSEQYF. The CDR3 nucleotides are TGTGCCAGCAGCAAGCCCTCTAGCGAGCAGTACTTC.

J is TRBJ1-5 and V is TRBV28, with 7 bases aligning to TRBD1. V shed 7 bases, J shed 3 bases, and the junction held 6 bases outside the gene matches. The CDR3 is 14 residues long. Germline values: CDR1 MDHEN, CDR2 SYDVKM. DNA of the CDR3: TGTGCCAGCAACGACAGGGTCTCCAATCAGCCCCAGCATTTT. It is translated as CASNDRVSNQPQHF. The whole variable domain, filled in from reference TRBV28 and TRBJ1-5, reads DVKVTQSSRYLVKRTGEKVFLECVQDMDHENMFWYRQDPGLGLRLIYFSYDVKMKEKGDIPEGYSVSREKKERFSLILESASTNQTSMYLCASNDRVSNQPQHFGDGTRLSIL.

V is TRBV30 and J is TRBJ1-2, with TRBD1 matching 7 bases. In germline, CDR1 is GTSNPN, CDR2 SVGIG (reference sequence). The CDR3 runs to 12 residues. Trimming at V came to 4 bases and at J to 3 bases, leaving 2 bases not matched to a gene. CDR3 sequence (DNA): TGTGCCTGGACAGGGGGAGACTATGGCTACACCTTC. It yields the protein CAWTGGDYGYTF. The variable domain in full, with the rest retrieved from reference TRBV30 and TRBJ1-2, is SQTIHQWPATLVQPVGSPLSLECTVEGTSNPNLYWYRQAAGRGLQLLFYSVGIGQISSEVPQNLSASRPQDRQFILSSKKLLLSDSGFYLCAWTGGDYGYTFGSGTRLTVV.

In DNA, the CDR3 is TGTGCCATCAGTGAGGCGGGCCCTGGGCTAAGCGGGAGGGCGCAAGAGACCCAGTACTTC. Translation gives CAISEAGPGLSGRAQETQYF. This chain connects TRBV10-3 to TRBJ2-5, with 10 bases matching TRBD2. This CDR3 region has 20 residues. V gave up 2 bases and J gave up 2 bases; unmatched junction bases: 17. Per the germline V gene, CDR1 is ENHRY and CDR2 is SYGVKD.

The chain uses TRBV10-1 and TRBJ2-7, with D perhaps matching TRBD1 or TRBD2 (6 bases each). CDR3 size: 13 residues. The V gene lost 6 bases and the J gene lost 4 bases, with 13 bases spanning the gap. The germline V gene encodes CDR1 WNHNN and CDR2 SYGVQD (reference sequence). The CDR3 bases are TGCGCCAGCAGCCAGGAGGGGGGATACGAGCAGTACTTC. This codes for CASSQEGGYEQYF.

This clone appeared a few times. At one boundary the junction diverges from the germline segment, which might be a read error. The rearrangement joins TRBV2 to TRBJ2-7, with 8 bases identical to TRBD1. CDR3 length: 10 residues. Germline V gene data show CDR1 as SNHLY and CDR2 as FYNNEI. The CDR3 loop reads CASRQGATHF. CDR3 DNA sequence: TGTGCCAGCAGGCAGGGGGCTACCCACTTC.

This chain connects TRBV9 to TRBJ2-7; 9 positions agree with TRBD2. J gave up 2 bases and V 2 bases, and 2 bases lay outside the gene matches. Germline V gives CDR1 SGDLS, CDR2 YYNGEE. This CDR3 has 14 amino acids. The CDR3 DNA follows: TGTGCCAGCAGCGTGGGCGGGAGGGCCTACGAGCAGTACTTC. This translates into CASSVGGRAYEQYF.

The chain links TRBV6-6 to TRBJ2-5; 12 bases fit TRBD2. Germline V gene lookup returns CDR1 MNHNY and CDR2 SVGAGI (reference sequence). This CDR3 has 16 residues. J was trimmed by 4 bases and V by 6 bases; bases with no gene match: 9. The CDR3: CASSHLLAGGGETQYF. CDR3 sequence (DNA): TGTGCCAGCAGCCACCTACTAGCGGGAGGCGGAGAGACCCAGTACTTC.

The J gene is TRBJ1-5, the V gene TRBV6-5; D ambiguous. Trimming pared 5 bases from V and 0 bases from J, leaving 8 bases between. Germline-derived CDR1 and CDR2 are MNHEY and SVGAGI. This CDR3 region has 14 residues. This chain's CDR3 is CASSGGISNQPQHF. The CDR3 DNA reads TGTGCCAGCAGTGGAGGGATTAGCAATCAGCCCCAGCATTTT.

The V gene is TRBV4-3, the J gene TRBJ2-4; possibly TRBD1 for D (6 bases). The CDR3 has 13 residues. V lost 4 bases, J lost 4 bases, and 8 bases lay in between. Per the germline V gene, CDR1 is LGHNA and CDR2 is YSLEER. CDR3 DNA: TGCGCCAGCAGCCCGGACAGTAAAAACATTCAGTACTTC. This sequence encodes CASSPDSKNIQYF.

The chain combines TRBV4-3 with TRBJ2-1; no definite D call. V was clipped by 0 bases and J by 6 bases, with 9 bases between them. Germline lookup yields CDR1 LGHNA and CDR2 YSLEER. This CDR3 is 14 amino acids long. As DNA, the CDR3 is TGCGCCAGCAGCCAAGATTCGGCCGGCAATGAGCAGTTCTTC. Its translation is CASSQDSAGNEQFF.

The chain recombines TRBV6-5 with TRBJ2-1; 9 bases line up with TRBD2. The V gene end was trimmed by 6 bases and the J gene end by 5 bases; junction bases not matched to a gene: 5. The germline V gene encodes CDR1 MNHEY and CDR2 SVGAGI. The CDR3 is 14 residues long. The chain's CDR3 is CASRASGDHNEQFF. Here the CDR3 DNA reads TGTGCCAGCAGGGCTAGCGGGGATCACAATGAGCAGTTCTTC.

CDR3 DNA sequence: TGCGCCAGCAGCTTGGATCCGGGGGCATCTGAAGCTTTCTTT. This codes for CASSLDPGASEAFF. This chain joins TRBV5-1 and TRBJ1-1, with a tentative D call TRBD1 (6 bases). V was cut by 0 bases and J by 6 bases, with 12 bases left in between. The germline V gene has CDR1 SGHRS and CDR2 YFSETQ. The CDR3 is made up of 14 amino acids.

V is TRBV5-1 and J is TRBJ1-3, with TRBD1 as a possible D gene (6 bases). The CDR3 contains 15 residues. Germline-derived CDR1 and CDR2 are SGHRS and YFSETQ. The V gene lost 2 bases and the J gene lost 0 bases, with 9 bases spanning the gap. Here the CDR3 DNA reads TGCGCCAGCAGCTTAGGGGGGGCCTCTGGAAACACCATATATTTT. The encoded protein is CASSLGGASGNTIYF.

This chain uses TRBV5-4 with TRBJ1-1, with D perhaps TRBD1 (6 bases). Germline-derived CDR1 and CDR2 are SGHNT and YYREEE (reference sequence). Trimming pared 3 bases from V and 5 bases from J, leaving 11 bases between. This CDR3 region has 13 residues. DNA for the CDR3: TGTGCCAGCAGCTCTACAGGGTCTACTGAAGCTTTCTTT. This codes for CASSSTGSTEAFF. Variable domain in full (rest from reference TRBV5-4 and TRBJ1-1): ETGVTQSPTHLIKTRGQQVTLRCSSQSGHNTVSWYQQALGQGPQFIFQYYREEENGRGNFPPRFSGLQFPNYSSELNVNALELDDSALYLCASSSTGSTEAFFGQGTRLTVV.

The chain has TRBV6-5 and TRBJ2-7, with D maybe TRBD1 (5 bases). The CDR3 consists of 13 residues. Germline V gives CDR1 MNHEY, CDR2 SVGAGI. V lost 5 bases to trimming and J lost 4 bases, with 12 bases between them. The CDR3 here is CASSEDTVYEQYF. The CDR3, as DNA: TGTGCCAGCAGTGAGGACACCGTGTACGAGCAGTACTTC.